This T cell receptor beta chain was recorded in a study of T cell responses to AZD1222 COVID-19 vaccine. Concerning this clone itself: Its matching antigen is unknown.

Study conclusions and caveats: Dominant CD4 TCR responses targeted spike regions 160-218 and 743-854.

Sequencing used immunoSEQ multiplex PCR; TCRdb keeps in-frame clones, though not all of them. The table has under 200,000 clones, 87% seen once. CDR1 is SGHRS and CDR2 is YFSETQ in the germline V gene. V dropped 0 bases and J dropped 1 base, with 10 bases sitting between them. CDR3 length equals 15 residues. Sequences were derived from peripheral blood, sampled on day 0 of MenACWY control vaccination. The gene calls are TRBV5-1 and TRBJ1-1; D is unclear. This TCR was sampled from an adult in good health. CDR3 in amino acids: CASSLALGPNTEAFF. In nucleotides, the CDR3 is TGCGCCAGCAGCTTGGCCCTCGGACCGAACACTGAAGCTTTCTTT.